The rows below give T cell receptor beta chains drawn from one sample of a study of cytotoxic CD8 clonotypes in ibrutinib-treated CLL. Sequencing was performed with immunoSEQ multiplex PCR; in TCRdb, only in-frame clones are kept and a portion is missing. The sample contains about 80,000 clones, 70% to 80% of which appear only once. Specimen: PBMCs, collected after 12 months of ibrutinib treatment. The receptors were sampled from a human donor with chronic lymphocytic leukemia. The CDR3 runs from the conserved cysteine through the conserved F or W. Each record gives: D gene, V gene, clone size, J gene, CDR3 DNA, CDR3 protein. D genes are given only for firm matches. Clone size is shown for a subset of rows, as once, few, many or a class of expanded clone.

D: TRBD1
V: TRBV14
size: -
J: TRBJ2-7
DNA: TGTGCCAGCAGCCCCCCGACAGGGGTTAGCCACGAGCAGTACTTC
CDR3: CASSPPTGVSHEQYF

D: -
V: TRBV20-1
size: -
J: TRBJ1-6
DNA: TGCAGTGCTAGAGATCCCGAGACCCTCCACTTT
CDR3: CSARDPETLHF

D: TRBD1
V: TRBV28
size: -
J: TRBJ1-3
DNA: TGTGCCAGCAGTTTGGGACAGGGGTCCTCTGGAAACACCATATATTTT
CDR3: CASSLGQGSSGNTIYF

D: -
V: TRBV15
size: -
J: TRBJ2-7
DNA: TGTGCCACCAGCGGCCCGACGCGAGACGAGCAGTACTTC
CDR3: CATSGPTRDEQYF

D: -
V: TRBV6-6
size: -
J: TRBJ2-2
DNA: TGTGCCAGCAGTTACCCCCCCTTCACCGGGGAGCTGTTTTTT
CDR3: CASSYPPFTGELFF

D: TRBD2
V: TRBV19
size: -
J: TRBJ2-3
DNA: TGTGCCAGTACCCGGCTAGCGGGGGTTGATACGCAGTATTTT
CDR3: CASTRLAGVDTQYF

D: -
V: TRBV11-2
size: -
J: TRBJ2-7
DNA: TGTGCCAGCAGCTCCCCCCAGGGTGGCGGCGAGCAGTACTTC
CDR3: CASSSPQGGGEQYF

D: -
V: TRBV11-2
size: few
J: TRBJ1-1
DNA: TGTGCCAGCAGCTTATCCCGTAGCTGGAACACTGAAGCTTTCTTT
CDR3: CASSLSRSWNTEAFF

D: -
V: TRBV19
size: -
J: TRBJ1-1
DNA: TGTGCCAGTAGTATAGGGGCAGGGATGAACACTGAAGCTTTCTTT
CDR3: CASSIGAGMNTEAFF

D: -
V: TRBV7-9
size: -
J: TRBJ2-7
DNA: TGTGCCAGCAGCCCGGACGTCAGCTCCTACGAGCAGTACTTC
CDR3: CASSPDVSSYEQYF

D: -
V: TRBV28
size: many
J: TRBJ2-7
DNA: TGTGCCAGCAGTTTGGGGCTAGCGCCCTCCTACGAGCAGTACTTC
CDR3: CASSLGLAPSYEQYF

D: -
V: TRBV2
size: -
J: TRBJ1-4
DNA: TGTGCCAGCAGTGAAGGGGTCGCCTCCAGGGGAACTAATGAAAAACTGTTTTTT
CDR3: CASSEGVASRGTNEKLFF

D: TRBD2
V: TRBV7-7
size: -
J: TRBJ2-5
DNA: TGTGCTAGCAGCTTAGGCGGAGCGGGGGGACCCGAGACCCAGTACTTC
CDR3: CASSLGGAGGPETQYF

D: -
V: TRBV9
size: -
J: TRBJ2-1
DNA: TGTGCCAGCAGCGTAGGAGGGAACTCCTACAATGAGCAGTTCTTC
CDR3: CASSVGGNSYNEQFF

D: -
V: TRBV28
size: -
J: TRBJ1-6
DNA: TGTGCCAGCAGTGAGGGGCAGGATAATTCACCCCTCCACTTT
CDR3: CASSEGQDNSPLHF

D: -
V: TRBV7-9
size: -
J: TRBJ2-7
DNA: TGTGCCAGCAGCTTAGAGGGGGGCGGAACTTACGAGCAGTACTTC
CDR3: CASSLEGGGTYEQYF

D: TRBD2
V: TRBV18
size: -
J: TRBJ2-3
DNA: TGTGCCAGCTCACCCCCTAGCGGGACCACAGATACGCAGTATTTT
CDR3: CASSPPSGTTDTQYF

D: -
V: TRBV28
size: -
J: TRBJ1-6
DNA: TGTGCCAGCAGTTTCGTGGAAGCCCATTCACCCCTCCACTTT
CDR3: CASSFVEAHSPLHF

D: -
V: TRBV13
size: few
J: TRBJ1-2
DNA: TGTGCCAGCAGCTTAGGCAGCTATGGCTACACCTTC
CDR3: CASSLGSYGYTF

D: TRBD1
V: TRBV19
size: -
J: TRBJ2-7
DNA: TGTGCCAGCAGTAGGGGGCAGGGGCCATACGAGCAGTACTTC
CDR3: CASSRGQGPYEQYF

D: TRBD2
V: TRBV28
size: -
J: TRBJ2-7
DNA: TGTGCCAGCAGCTCCGACGGGCCCTTACTAGCGGGAGGGCAGCCCGAGCAGTACTTC
CDR3: CASSSDGPLLAGGQPEQYF

D: -
V: TRBV30
size: -
J: TRBJ2-2
DNA: TGTGCCTGGAGCGGGACACCGGTCCCCGGGGAGCTGTTTTTT
CDR3: CAWSGTPVPGELFF

D: -
V: TRBV7-9
size: -
J: TRBJ1-1
DNA: TGTGCCAGCAGCCCCCCTGGCCGGGCTTTCTTT
CDR3: CASSPPGRAFF

D: -
V: TRBV7-9
size: -
J: TRBJ2-6
DNA: TGTGCCAGCAGCTTAAGCAGCGGGCGGGCCAACGTCCTGACTTTC
CDR3: CASSLSSGRANVLTF

D: -
V: TRBV5-1
size: -
J: TRBJ2-5
DNA: TGCGCCAGCAGCCCCCAGGGGGGCGGTGAGACCCAGTACTTC
CDR3: CASSPQGGGETQYF

D: -
V: TRBV10-3
size: -
J: TRBJ1-2
DNA: TGTGCCGCCGCCGGGACCTCCTATGGCTACACCTTC
CDR3: CAAAGTSYGYTF

D: TRBD2
V: TRBV14
size: -
J: TRBJ2-3
DNA: TGTGCCAGCAGCCAAACTAGCGGCACTAATACGCAGTATTTT
CDR3: CASSQTSGTNTQYF

D: -
V: TRBV27
size: -
J: TRBJ2-5
DNA: TGTGCCAGCAGTTTCATCGGCCCAAGGGGGACCCAGTACTTC
CDR3: CASSFIGPRGTQYF

D: -
V: TRBV7-3
size: -
J: TRBJ2-7
DNA: TGTGCCAGCAGCTCCGGACGGGCTGGGGAGCAGTACTTC
CDR3: CASSSGRAGEQYF

D: -
V: TRBV29-1
size: -
J: TRBJ2-7
DNA: TGCAGCGTTGGGGGTGGACCCTACGAGCAGTACTTC
CDR3: CSVGGGPYEQYF

D: -
V: TRBV19
size: once
J: TRBJ2-4
DNA: TGTGCCAGTAGTATGGGGGACATTCAGTACTTC
CDR3: CASSMGDIQYF

D: -
V: TRBV5-5
size: -
J: TRBJ1-3
DNA: TGTGCCAGCAGCTTTCTCCAGGTTCGGGACACCATATATTTT
CDR3: CASSFLQVRDTIYF

D: TRBD2
V: TRBV6-4
size: -
J: TRBJ2-3
DNA: TGTGCCAGCAGCCCCGGGCTAGCGGGTGTGCAGGCTACGCAGTATTTT
CDR3: CASSPGLAGVQATQYF

D: TRBD1
V: TRBV9
size: -
J: TRBJ2-2
DNA: TGTGCCAGCAGACGAGGGGGCGGCGGGGAGCTGTTTTTT
CDR3: CASRRGGGGELFF

D: -
V: TRBV27
size: -
J: TRBJ2-1
DNA: TGTGCCAGCAGTCTCCGCCCGGTGGGTAATGAGCAGTTCTTC
CDR3: CASSLRPVGNEQFF

D: TRBD1
V: TRBV5-1
size: -
J: TRBJ1-3
DNA: TGCGCCAGCAGCTTCGGACAGGGGGCGCGTGGAAACACCATATATTTT
CDR3: CASSFGQGARGNTIYF

D: -
V: TRBV30
size: few
J: TRBJ1-1
DNA: TGTGCCTGGAGGGCCGGGCCCAGGGTGAACACTGAAGCTTTCTTT
CDR3: CAWRAGPRVNTEAFF

D: -
V: TRBV18
size: -
J: TRBJ2-7
DNA: TGTGCCAGCTCACCCGCAGGGGGGGTCGAGCAGTACTTC
CDR3: CASSPAGGVEQYF

D: -
V: TRBV4-1
size: -
J: TRBJ2-2
DNA: TGCGCCAGCAGCCAAGATCACGGTAGCGGACACACCGGGGAGCTGTTTTTT
CDR3: CASSQDHGSGHTGELFF

D: TRBD2
V: TRBV5-5
size: -
J: TRBJ2-1
DNA: TGTGCCAGCAGCTTGTACGCGGGGGGCTCCTACAATGAGCAGTTCTTC
CDR3: CASSLYAGGSYNEQFF

D: TRBD2
V: TRBV7-3
size: few
J: TRBJ2-1
DNA: TGTGCCAGCAGCTTGACCCCCGGGACTAGCGGGGGAGGCGAGCAGTTCTTC
CDR3: CASSLTPGTSGGGEQFF

D: -
V: TRBV7-9
size: -
J: TRBJ2-7
DNA: TGTGCCAGCAGCTTCGGGAGCGAGCAGTACTTC
CDR3: CASSFGSEQYF

D: TRBD1
V: TRBV6-1
size: medium-sized
J: TRBJ2-5
DNA: TGTGCCAGCACATCAACAGGGGGCGGAGAGACCCAGTACTTC
CDR3: CASTSTGGGETQYF

D: -
V: TRBV29-1
size: -
J: TRBJ2-5
DNA: TGCAGCGTTGAAGATCGGGTGCAAGAGACCCAGTACTTC
CDR3: CSVEDRVQETQYF

D: TRBD1
V: TRBV7-2
size: -
J: TRBJ1-3
DNA: TGTGCCAGCAGCCCGGACAGGGGTGGAAACACCATATATTTT
CDR3: CASSPDRGGNTIYF

D: -
V: TRBV5-1
size: once
J: TRBJ2-1
DNA: TGCGCCAGCAGCTTGGGTTTGTGGCGGGACAATGAGCAGTTCTTC
CDR3: CASSLGLWRDNEQFF

D: TRBD2
V: TRBV7-2
size: few
J: TRBJ2-5
DNA: TGTGCCAGCAGCTTAGGCCCCCGCGCGGGGGGGCGCGGGGAGACCCAGTACTTC
CDR3: CASSLGPRAGGRGETQYF

D: -
V: TRBV2
size: -
J: TRBJ2-1
DNA: TGTGCCAGCCCCTCCGGGGTAGGGAGGAATGAGCAGTTCTTC
CDR3: CASPSGVGRNEQFF

D: -
V: TRBV6-6
size: -
J: TRBJ1-4
DNA: TGTGCCACCGGGAGGTCTTATAATGAAAAACTGTTTTTT
CDR3: CATGRSYNEKLFF

D: -
V: TRBV7-9
size: -
J: TRBJ1-2
DNA: TGTGCCAGCAGCTTAGCGTGGGACGGTGGCTACACCTTC
CDR3: CASSLAWDGGYTF

D: -
V: TRBV18
size: -
J: TRBJ1-2
DNA: TGTGCCAGCTCAAAGAGGCGCCCAAGCGATGGGAGCCGGGCTAACTATGGCTACACCTTC
CDR3: CASSKRRPSDGSRANYGYTF

D: -
V: TRBV27
size: medium-sized
J: TRBJ1-6
DNA: TGTGCCAGCAGTTTTCCGGATTCACCCCTCCACTTT
CDR3: CASSFPDSPLHF

D: -
V: TRBV4-2
size: -
J: TRBJ1-5
DNA: TGTGCCAGCAGCCCAACCGGGCAGGGTAGTCAGCCCCAGCATTTT
CDR3: CASSPTGQGSQPQHF

D: -
V: TRBV6-5
size: once
J: TRBJ2-7
DNA: TGTGCCAGCAGAAAGGGTGGGCTGTACGAGCAGTACTTC
CDR3: CASRKGGLYEQYF

D: -
V: TRBV9
size: once
J: TRBJ1-1
DNA: TGTGCCAGCAGCGTGGGGATAGAGCCTGAAGCTTTCTTT
CDR3: CASSVGIEPEAFF

D: -
V: TRBV7-9
size: -
J: TRBJ2-7
DNA: TGTGCCAGCAGCCTCGCTAGCGTTGCCTACGAGCAGTACTTC
CDR3: CASSLASVAYEQYF

D: TRBD1
V: TRBV30
size: -
J: TRBJ1-1
DNA: TGTGCCTGGAGTGTACTGGGACAGGCCGTTAACACTGAAGCTTTCTTT
CDR3: CAWSVLGQAVNTEAFF

D: -
V: TRBV28
size: -
J: TRBJ1-5
DNA: TGTGCCAGCAGTCCCCCCAGGGGCGACAATCAGCCCCAGCATTTT
CDR3: CASSPPRGDNQPQHF

D: -
V: TRBV19
size: -
J: TRBJ2-7
DNA: TGTGCCAGTAGTGGGGGACACCCTGTTACGGGGTACGAGCAGTACTTC
CDR3: CASSGGHPVTGYEQYF

D: -
V: TRBV19
size: few
J: TRBJ1-2
DNA: TGTGCCAGTAGTATCGGCACAGGGTTCGCCTATGGCTACACCTTC
CDR3: CASSIGTGFAYGYTF